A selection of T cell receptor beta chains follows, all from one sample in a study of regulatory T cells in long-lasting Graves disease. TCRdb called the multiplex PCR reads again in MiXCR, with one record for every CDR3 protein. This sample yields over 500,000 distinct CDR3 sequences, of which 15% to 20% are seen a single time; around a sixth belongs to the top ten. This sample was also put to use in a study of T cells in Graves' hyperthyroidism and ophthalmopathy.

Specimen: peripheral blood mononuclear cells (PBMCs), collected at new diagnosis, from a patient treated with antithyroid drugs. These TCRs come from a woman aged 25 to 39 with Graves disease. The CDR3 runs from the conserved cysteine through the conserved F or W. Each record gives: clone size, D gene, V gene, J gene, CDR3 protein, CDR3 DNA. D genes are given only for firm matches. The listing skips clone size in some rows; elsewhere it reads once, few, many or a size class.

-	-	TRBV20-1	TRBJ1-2	CSAIDMGAGANYSYTF	TGCAGTGCCATAGATATGGGGGCAGGAGCTAACTATAGCTACACCTTC
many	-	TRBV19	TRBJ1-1	CASSIGLPNSEAFF	TGTGCCAGTAGTATCGGATTACCTAACTCTGAAGCTTTCTTT
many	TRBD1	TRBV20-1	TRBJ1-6	CSARVLDRGSPLHF	TGCAGTGCTAGAGTTTTGGACAGGGGTTCACCCCTCCACTTT
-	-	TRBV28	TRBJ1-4	CASSLGRGTTNEKLFF	TGTGCCAGCAGTTTAGGCAGGGGAACGACTAATGAAAAACTGTTTTTT
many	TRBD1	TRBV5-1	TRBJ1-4	CASRDRAAEKLFF	TGCGCCAGCAGAGACAGGGCGGCGGAAAAACTGTTTTTT
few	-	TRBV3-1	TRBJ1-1	CASSQVPLGLQRLSGRTEAFF	TGTGCCAGCAGCCAAGTACCCCTTGGGCTTCAGAGGCTCTCGGGGAGAACTGAAGCTTTCTTT
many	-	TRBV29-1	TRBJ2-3	CSGRSGAGDTQYF	TGCAGCGGCCGATCAGGGGCAGGGGATACGCAGTATTTT
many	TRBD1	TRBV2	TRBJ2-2	CASGTGGTGELFF	TGTGCCAGTGGGACAGGGGGGACCGGGGAGCTGTTTTTT
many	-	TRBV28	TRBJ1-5	CASSKGTAGGSNQPQHF	TGTGCCAGCAGTAAGGGGACGGCTGGAGGGAGCAATCAGCCCCAGCATTTT
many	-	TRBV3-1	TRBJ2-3	CASRKGTDTQYF	TGTGCCAGCAGGAAGGGCACAGATACGCAGTATTTT
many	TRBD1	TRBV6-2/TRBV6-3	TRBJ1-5	CASSWTGDSNQPQHF	TGTGCCAGCAGTTGGACAGGGGATAGCAATCAGCCCCAGCATTTT
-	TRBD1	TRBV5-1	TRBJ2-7	CASSLSTGTHEQYF	TGCGCCAGCAGCTTATCGACAGGGACGCACGAGCAGTACTTC